This T cell receptor (beta chain) was identified in a study of blood T cells in healthy people across ages. Combining a sample-barcoded 5' primer with a J-beta primer mix, a second PCR ran for about 7 to 12 cycles. MiXCR, applied by TCRdb to the 5' RACE reads, yields one record per CDR3 protein. The profile shows nearly 800,000 distinct CDR3 sequences, approximately 53% of them singletons. The V end lost 4 bases, the J end lost 8 bases, and 15 bases lay between the germline ends. The CDR3 is 15 residues long. CDR1 and CDR2 from the germline V gene are SGHTA and FQGNSA. V and J are TRBV7-2 and TRBJ1-6; a weak D match, TRBD1 (5 bases). Sequenced: blood. The receptor's source is a man aged 35 to 55 in good health. CDR3 nucleotides: TGTGCCAGCAGCTCCAGGGTGGGGAGGCATTCACCCCTCCACTTT. Protein: CASSSRVGRHSPLHF. Looking up the rest from reference TRBV7-2 and TRBJ1-6 gives the full variable domain: GAGVSQSPSNKVTEKGKDVELRCDPISGHTALYWYRQSLGQGLEFLIYFQGNSAPDKSGLPSDRFSAERTGGSVSTLTIQRTQQEDSAVYLCASSSRVGRHSPLHFGNGTRLTVT.